The clone carrying this TCR beta chain was counted only a few times. Its antigen is unknown. The sample originates from a study of T-cell memory formation after mild COVID-19. Study results and caveats: Clonal second-wave expansions that peaked on day 37 had unconfirmed SARS-CoV-2 specificity.

TCRdb ran MiXCR on the 5' RACE reads and lists one entry per CDR3 protein. Of roughly 300,000 distinct CDR3 sequences in the sample, around 8% were seen once. Germline-derived CDR1 and CDR2 are SGDLS and YYNGEE. The ends were cut back, 2 bases at V and 6 bases at J, with 15 bases in the middle. CDR3 length equals 14 residues. The rearrangement uses TRBV9 and TRBJ2-7; perhaps D is TRBD1 or TRBD2 (5 bases each). The material sequenced was PBMCs or a T cell subset sorted from them (not recorded which). The sequence was collected from a man aged 18 to 30 who had mild COVID-19 (a few samples of this study predate the infection). Cell type and time point are not known. CDR3: CASSVAGTIGEQYF. As DNA, the CDR3 is TGTGCCAGCAGCGTCGCCGGGACGATTGGCGAGCAGTACTTC. The entire variable domain, with the rest obtained from reference TRBV9 and TRBJ2-7, is as follows: DSGVTQTPKHLITATGQRVTLRCSPRSGDLSVYWYQQSLDQGLQFLIQYYNGEERAKGNILERFSAQQFPDLHSELNLSSLELGDSALYFCASSVAGTIGEQYFGPGTRLTVT.